A single sample is the source of the 14 T cell receptor beta chains below, sequenced in a study of blood T cell repertoires in COVID-19. Data came from immunoSEQ multiplex PCR; TCRdb stores just in-frame clones and leaves some out. The sample contains some 500,000 clones, 88% of which appear only once. The sample comprised PBMCs or T cells enriched from blood (not recorded which). These receptors were obtained from a woman aged 40 to 50 who had recovered from COVID-19.

The rearrangement joins TRBV2 to TRBJ2-5; tentatively, D is TRBD2 (5 bases). The CDR3 runs 14 residues. From germline, CDR1 is SNHLY and CDR2 FYNNEI. The V end was cut by 3 bases, the J end by 2 bases, with 10 bases between. The CDR3 reads CASSDGLAQETQYF. The DNA for the CDR3 is TGTGCCAGCAGTGATGGGCTAGCACAAGAGACCCAGTACTTC.

The V and J genes are TRBV5-5 and TRBJ2-1; D is undetermined. The ends were cut back, 0 bases at V and 3 bases at J, with 13 bases in the middle. The CDR3 sequence is 16 residues long. Germline V gene lookup returns CDR1 SGHKS and CDR2 YYEKEE (reference sequence). The CDR3 DNA reads as TGTGCCAGCAGCTTGGTTGGCCCCACCCTCTACAATGAGCAGTTCTTC. Protein sequence: CASSLVGPTLYNEQFF.

The genes are TRBV6-5 and TRBJ2-7, with 8 positions matching TRBD1. The germline CDR1 and CDR2 sequences are MNHEY and SVGAGI. The length of the CDR3 is 15 residues. V lost 5 bases and J lost 5; bases outside the gene matches: 11. The DNA of the CDR3 is TGTGCCAGCAGTAGCCAGGGGGCGCCGGGGGACGAGCAGTACTTC. Residues: CASSSQGAPGDEQYF.

The chain is built from TRBV12-3 or TRBV12-4 and TRBJ1-5; 7 positions match TRBD1. The CDR3 totals 13 residues. V lost 7 bases and J lost 2; bases outside the gene matches: 2. The CDR3 DNA reads TGTGCCAGCAACAGGGGTGGCAATCAGCCCCAGCATTTT. Its translation: CASNRGGNQPQHF.

The chain joins TRBV27 to TRBJ2-7; TRBD1 matches 12 bases. The CDR3 totals 18 residues. Per germline, CDR1 MNHEY and CDR2 SMNVEV (reference sequence). V lost 6 bases, J lost 3 bases, and 15 bases stayed unmatched. CDR3 in amino acids: CASRPRDRGRRVLYEQYF. The DNA of the CDR3 is TGTGCCAGCAGGCCACGGGACAGGGGGCGCCGGGTCCTCTACGAGCAGTACTTC.

The rearrangement joins TRBV9 to TRBJ2-2, with 11 bases lining up with TRBD2. CDR1 SGDLS and CDR2 YYNGEE come from the germline V gene. This CDR3 is built from 16 residues. The V and J ends lost 4 bases and 2 bases, in that order; junction bases with no gene match: 4. The CDR3 is CASSPRLAGNTGELFF. The CDR3 nucleotides are TGTGCCAGCAGCCCAAGACTAGCGGGAAACACCGGGGAGCTGTTTTTT.

This chain connects TRBV2 to TRBJ1-1, with D perhaps TRBD1 (6 bases). Germline values: CDR1 SNHLY, CDR2 FYNNEI. This CDR3 has 15 residues. Trimming took 1 base from V and 3 from J, leaving 12 bases between them. CDR3 residues: CASSEEGGYDTEAFF. CDR3 DNA sequence: TGTGCCAGCAGTGAAGAAGGGGGATATGACACTGAAGCTTTCTTT.

As regards this clone: An end of the junction differs from the germline gene, which may be a read error. The rearrangement joins TRBV6-5 to TRBJ2-7; perhaps TRBD2 as D (6 bases). The CDR3 contains 14 residues. CDR1 is MNHEY, CDR2 SVGAGI, per germline. CDR3 bases: TGTGCCAGCAGTTACCCCGAGCGGGTAGCGGCACACGTCTTC. Amino acid sequence: CASSYPERVAAHVF.

The chain has TRBV7-8 and TRBJ1-1, with 7 nucleotides matching TRBD1. V shed 5 bases, J shed 7 bases, and the junction held 16 bases outside the gene matches. This CDR3 has 16 residues. Per germline, CDR1 SGHVS and CDR2 FQNEAQ. CDR3 in DNA: TGTGCCAGCAGCCCGGGAATAGGGACAGTTCCTATTGAAGCTTTCTTT. This translates into CASSPGIGTVPIEAFF.

The rearrangement links TRBV4-1 to TRBJ1-1; D call uncertain. CDR1 and CDR2 from the germline V gene are MGHRA and YSYEKL. Trimming stripped 0 bases from V and 1 base from J, with 15 bases between. There are 17 residues in the CDR3. CDR3 amino acids: CASSQDGLRLWNTEAFF. In DNA form, the CDR3 reads TGCGCCAGCAGCCAAGATGGCCTCAGGCTTTGGAACACTGAAGCTTTCTTT.

The V gene is TRBV4-3, the J gene TRBJ2-1; no firm D call. This CDR3 spans 15 amino acids. Germline CDR1 LGHNA, CDR2 YSLEER. The V end was cut by 0 bases, the J end by 2 bases, with 8 bases between. CDR3 region: CASSQDPNPYNEQFF. The CDR3 bases are TGCGCCAGCAGCCAAGATCCTAACCCCTACAATGAGCAGTTCTTC.

The chain carries TRBV10-2 and TRBJ2-2; 9 nucleotides line up with TRBD1. The CDR3 runs 14 residues. V was clipped by 8 bases and J by 2 bases; unmatched bases: 3. Looked up from germline, CDR1 is WSHSY and CDR2 is SAAADI. As DNA, the CDR3 is TGCGCCAGCCGACAGGGGGAAAACACCGGGGAGCTGTTTTTT. Encoded protein: CASRQGENTGELFF.

The chain is built from TRBV19 and TRBJ1-1; 7 nucleotides align to TRBD1. The CDR3 consists of 14 residues. Trimming removed 5 bases from V and 10 bases from J; junction bases left unmatched: 13. Germline CDR1 LNHDA, CDR2 SQIVND (reference sequence). The CDR3 bases are TGTGCCAGTAGTCAGGGGGTTGTGGCCCGGGGAGCTTTCTTT. Its translation: CASSQGVVARGAFF.

The J gene is TRBJ1-1, the V gene TRBV5-6; D remains unclear. The V and J ends lost 1 base and 1 base respectively, with 8 bases between them. The CDR3 is 14 residues long. Germline V gene data show CDR1 as SGHDT and CDR2 as YYEEEE. The CDR3 region is CASSLPGKNTEAFF. The DNA of the CDR3 is TGTGCCAGCAGCTTGCCGGGGAAGAACACTGAAGCTTTCTTT.